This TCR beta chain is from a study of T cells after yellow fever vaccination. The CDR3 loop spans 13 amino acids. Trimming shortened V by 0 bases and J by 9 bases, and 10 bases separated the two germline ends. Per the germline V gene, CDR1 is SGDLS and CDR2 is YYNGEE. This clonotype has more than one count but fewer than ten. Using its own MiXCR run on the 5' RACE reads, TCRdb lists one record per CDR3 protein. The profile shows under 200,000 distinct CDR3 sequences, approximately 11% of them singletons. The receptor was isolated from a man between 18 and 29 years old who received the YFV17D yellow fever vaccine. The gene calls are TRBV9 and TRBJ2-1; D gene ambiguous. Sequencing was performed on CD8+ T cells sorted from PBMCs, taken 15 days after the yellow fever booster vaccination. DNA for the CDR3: TGTGCCAGCAGCGTAGATGCGGTCGTTGAGCAGTTCTTC. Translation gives CASSVDAVVEQFF.